One sample yielded the 18 T cell receptor beta chains listed below, sequenced in a study of blood T cell repertoires in COVID-19 (dated by TCRdb to 2018 to 2021). Library generation was performed with the immunoSEQ multiplex PCR assay. TCRdb retrieved this table from immuneACCESS and kept in-frame rearrangements only. Not all clones are present; in checked studies, unresolved V genes account for under half, and no reason is known for the remainder. Within this sample are around 170,000 clones, with roughly 83% of them counted one time only. Of the sample, about 1.5% falls within the top ten clones. The sequencing input was peripheral blood. The receptors originated from a human donor in a cohort sampled during active COVID-19.

This chain joins TRBV5-1 and TRBJ2-7; D gene unclear. V was cut by 4 bases and J by 0 bases, with 11 bases left in between. Germline V CDR1 and CDR2: SGHRS, YFSETQ. This CDR3 contains 14 residues. The CDR3 protein is CASSAQMISYEQYF. The CDR3 DNA sequence: TGCGCCAGCAGCGCCCAGATGATCTCCTACGAGCAGTACTTC.

This clone was seen only once. The J gene is TRBJ2-2, the V gene TRBV19; TRBD2 agrees at 9 bases. The V gene's germline CDR1 is LNHDA and CDR2 SQIVND (reference sequence). This CDR3 has 16 residues. V trimming: 0 bases; J trimming: 3 bases; junction bases outside the gene matches: 2. As DNA, the CDR3 is TGTGCCAGTAGTATAGACCCTAGCGGGGACACCGGGGAGCTGTTTTTT. The encoded protein is CASSIDPSGDTGELFF.

The table lists this clone with a few counts. V gene TRBV27 combines with J gene TRBJ2-3, with 14 nucleotides matching TRBD2. Germline CDR1 MNHEY, CDR2 SMNVEV (reference sequence). Trimming removed 4 bases from V and 14 bases from J; junction bases left unmatched: 11. The CDR3 has 15 residues. Written as DNA, the CDR3 is TGTGCCAGCAGTTCTGGGGGACTAGCGGGAGTGGGGGCGTATTTT. Its protein is CASSSGGLAGVGAYF.

The genes are TRBV6-6 and TRBJ1-3; D unresolved. CDR1 and CDR2 from the germline V gene are MNHNY and SVGAGI (reference sequence). Trimming left V 8 bases short and J 0 bases short, with 8 bases between. The CDR3 spans 13 residues. Here the CDR3 reads CASFISSGNTIYF. For the CDR3, the DNA is TGTGCCAGCTTTATCTCCTCTGGAAACACCATATATTTT.

The chain uses TRBV7-8 and TRBJ1-6; D unclear. Trimming took off 1 base at V and 0 bases at J, with 4 bases between the two ends. Per the germline V gene, CDR1 is SGHVS and CDR2 is FQNEAQ. This CDR3 region has 15 residues. Here the CDR3 DNA reads TGTGCCAGCAGCTTAGATAGCTCCTATAATTCACCCCTCCACTTT. Translating it yields CASSLDSSYNSPLHF.

V and J are TRBV25-1 and TRBJ2-7, with D maybe TRBD1 (5 bases). Germline V lookup: CDR1 MGHDK, CDR2 SYGVNS. The CDR3 spans 15 residues. The ends were cut back, 1 base at V and 4 bases at J, with 14 bases in the middle. The CDR3 loop is CASSEWAGQVYEQYF. As DNA, the CDR3 is TGTGCCAGCAGTGAATGGGCAGGGCAAGTTTACGAGCAGTACTTC.

V usage is TRBV12-5 and J usage is TRBJ1-1, with 9 bases matching TRBD1. In germline, CDR1 is LGHNT, CDR2 FRNRAP. The CDR3 loop spans 13 amino acids. With 1 base clipped from V and 12 bases from J, the junction kept 6 bases outside the gene matches. CDR3: CASGLGRQGVTFF. In nucleotides, the CDR3 is TGTGCTAGTGGTTTGGGAAGACAGGGGGTGACTTTCTTT.

This chain's CDR3 is CASGRGQGVIGTEAFF. CDR3 nucleotide sequence: TGTGCTAGTGGCAGAGGACAGGGGGTGATTGGCACTGAAGCTTTCTTT. The chain carries TRBV12-5 and TRBJ1-1; 10 bases agree with TRBD1. Unmatched junction bases numbered 11, after V lost 6 bases and J lost 4 bases. Germline loops: CDR1 LGHNT, CDR2 FRNRAP. CDR3 length: 16 amino acids.

V usage is TRBV12-5 and J usage is TRBJ1-2; no firm D call. Germline V gene data show CDR1 as LGHNT and CDR2 as FRNRAP. The V end was cut by 3 bases, the J end by 0 bases, with 5 bases between. CDR3 length equals 13 residues. The CDR3 DNA sequence: TGTGCTAGTGGTTTAAGCCCTAACTATGGCTACACCTTC. It translates to CASGLSPNYGYTF.

In its sample, this clone was seen a few times. This chain uses TRBV27 with TRBJ2-7; 16 positions agree with TRBD2. Germline CDR1 and CDR2: MNHEY and SMNVEV (reference sequence). J was trimmed by 2 bases and V by 10 bases; bases with no gene match: 8. There are 16 residues in the CDR3. CDR3 loop: CATFGTSGRAPYEQYF. As DNA, the CDR3 is TGTGCCACCTTCGGGACTAGCGGGAGGGCCCCCTACGAGCAGTACTTC.

J is TRBJ2-3 and V is TRBV24-1; maybe TRBD2 (6 bases). Trimming removed 9 bases at V and 0 bases at J, with 9 bases between. The CDR3 runs to 13 residues. The germline V gene encodes CDR1 KGHDR and CDR2 SFDVKD. Here the CDR3 DNA reads TGTGCCACCCGGACTAAAAGCACAGATACGCAGTATTTT. Protein: CATRTKSTDTQYF.

The rearrangement joins TRBV3-1 (or the pseudogene TRBV3-2) to TRBJ1-2; 9 bases are shared with TRBD1. This CDR3 is 14 amino acids long. V dropped 5 bases and J dropped 8; count of bases not matched to a gene: 9. Germline assignment: CDR1 LGHDT and CDR2 YNNKEL (reference sequence). The CDR3 reads CASSTGQGLRGYTF. CDR3 sequence (DNA): TGTGCCAGCAGCACGGGACAGGGTTTAAGGGGCTACACCTTC.

This chain uses TRBV5-6 with TRBJ1-1, with D possibly matching TRBD1 (5 bases). Germline V gene data show CDR1 as SGHDT and CDR2 as YYEEEE. V lost 4 bases and J 6 bases, leaving 22 bases between the germline ends. The length of the CDR3 is 16 residues. The DNA of the CDR3 is TGTGCCAGCAGCCCCGTGGGGCGCTCCAACAACGCTGAAGCTTTCTTT. Its protein product is CASSPVGRSNNAEAFF.

J is TRBJ2-5 and V is TRBV7-8; the D is unclear. The CDR3 is 12 amino acids. V was cut by 5 bases and J by 2 bases, with 6 bases left in between. The germline CDR1 and CDR2 sequences are SGHVS and FQNEAQ. For the CDR3, the DNA is TGTGCCAGCAGCCGTCCACAAGAGACCCAGTACTTC. The encoded protein is CASSRPQETQYF.

The V and J genes are TRBV19 and TRBJ2-7, with D possibly TRBD1 on 6 matching bases. Trimming removed 5 bases at V and 2 bases at J, with 10 bases between. The germline V gene has CDR1 LNHDA and CDR2 SQIVND (reference sequence). CDR3 size: 13 residues. CDR3 coding DNA: TGTGCCAGTAGTCCTACAGGGCCCTACGAGCAGTACTTC. Protein product: CASSPTGPYEQYF.

The chain couples TRBV5-6 to TRBJ1-1; D is undetermined. Germline V CDR1 and CDR2: SGHDT, YYEEEE. The germline V and J ends were trimmed by 2 bases and 0 bases, with 14 bases remaining between them. The CDR3 has 16 amino acids. The CDR3 nucleotides are TGTGCCAGCAGCTTTGGGGAGTTTTACATGAACACTGAAGCTTTCTTT. It encodes CASSFGEFYMNTEAFF.

V is TRBV5-1 and J is TRBJ1-3; possible D gene TRBD1, 6 bases. The CDR3 covers 15 residues. Germline CDR1 SGHRS, CDR2 YFSETQ. The V end was cut by 0 bases, the J end by 1 base, with 8 bases between. The CDR3 here is CASSLEGGSGNTIYF. The DNA for the CDR3 is TGCGCCAGCAGCTTGGAGGGGGGGTCTGGAAACACCATATATTTT. The whole variable domain, remainder taken from reference TRBV5-1 and TRBJ1-3, is KAGVTQTPRYLIKTRGQQVTLSCSPISGHRSVSWYQQTPGQGLQFLFEYFSETQRNKGNFPGRFSGRQFSNSRSEMNVSTLELGDSALYLCASSLEGGSGNTIYFGEGSWLTVV.

This clone has a single count. The rearrangement links TRBV5-1 to TRBJ2-4, with D possibly being TRBD1 (5 bases). In germline, CDR1 is SGHRS, CDR2 YFSETQ. V gave up 0 bases and J gave up 3 bases, with 13 bases separating them. This CDR3 comprises 16 residues. The DNA of the CDR3 is TGCGCCAGCAGCTTGGGGCTCAGGGATAACAAAAACATTCAGTACTTC. Protein: CASSLGLRDNKNIQYF. Complete variable domain (other parts from reference TRBV5-1 and TRBJ2-4): KAGVTQTPRYLIKTRGQQVTLSCSPISGHRSVSWYQQTPGQGLQFLFEYFSETQRNKGNFPGRFSGRQFSNSRSEMNVSTLELGDSALYLCASSLGLRDNKNIQYFGAGTRLSVL.